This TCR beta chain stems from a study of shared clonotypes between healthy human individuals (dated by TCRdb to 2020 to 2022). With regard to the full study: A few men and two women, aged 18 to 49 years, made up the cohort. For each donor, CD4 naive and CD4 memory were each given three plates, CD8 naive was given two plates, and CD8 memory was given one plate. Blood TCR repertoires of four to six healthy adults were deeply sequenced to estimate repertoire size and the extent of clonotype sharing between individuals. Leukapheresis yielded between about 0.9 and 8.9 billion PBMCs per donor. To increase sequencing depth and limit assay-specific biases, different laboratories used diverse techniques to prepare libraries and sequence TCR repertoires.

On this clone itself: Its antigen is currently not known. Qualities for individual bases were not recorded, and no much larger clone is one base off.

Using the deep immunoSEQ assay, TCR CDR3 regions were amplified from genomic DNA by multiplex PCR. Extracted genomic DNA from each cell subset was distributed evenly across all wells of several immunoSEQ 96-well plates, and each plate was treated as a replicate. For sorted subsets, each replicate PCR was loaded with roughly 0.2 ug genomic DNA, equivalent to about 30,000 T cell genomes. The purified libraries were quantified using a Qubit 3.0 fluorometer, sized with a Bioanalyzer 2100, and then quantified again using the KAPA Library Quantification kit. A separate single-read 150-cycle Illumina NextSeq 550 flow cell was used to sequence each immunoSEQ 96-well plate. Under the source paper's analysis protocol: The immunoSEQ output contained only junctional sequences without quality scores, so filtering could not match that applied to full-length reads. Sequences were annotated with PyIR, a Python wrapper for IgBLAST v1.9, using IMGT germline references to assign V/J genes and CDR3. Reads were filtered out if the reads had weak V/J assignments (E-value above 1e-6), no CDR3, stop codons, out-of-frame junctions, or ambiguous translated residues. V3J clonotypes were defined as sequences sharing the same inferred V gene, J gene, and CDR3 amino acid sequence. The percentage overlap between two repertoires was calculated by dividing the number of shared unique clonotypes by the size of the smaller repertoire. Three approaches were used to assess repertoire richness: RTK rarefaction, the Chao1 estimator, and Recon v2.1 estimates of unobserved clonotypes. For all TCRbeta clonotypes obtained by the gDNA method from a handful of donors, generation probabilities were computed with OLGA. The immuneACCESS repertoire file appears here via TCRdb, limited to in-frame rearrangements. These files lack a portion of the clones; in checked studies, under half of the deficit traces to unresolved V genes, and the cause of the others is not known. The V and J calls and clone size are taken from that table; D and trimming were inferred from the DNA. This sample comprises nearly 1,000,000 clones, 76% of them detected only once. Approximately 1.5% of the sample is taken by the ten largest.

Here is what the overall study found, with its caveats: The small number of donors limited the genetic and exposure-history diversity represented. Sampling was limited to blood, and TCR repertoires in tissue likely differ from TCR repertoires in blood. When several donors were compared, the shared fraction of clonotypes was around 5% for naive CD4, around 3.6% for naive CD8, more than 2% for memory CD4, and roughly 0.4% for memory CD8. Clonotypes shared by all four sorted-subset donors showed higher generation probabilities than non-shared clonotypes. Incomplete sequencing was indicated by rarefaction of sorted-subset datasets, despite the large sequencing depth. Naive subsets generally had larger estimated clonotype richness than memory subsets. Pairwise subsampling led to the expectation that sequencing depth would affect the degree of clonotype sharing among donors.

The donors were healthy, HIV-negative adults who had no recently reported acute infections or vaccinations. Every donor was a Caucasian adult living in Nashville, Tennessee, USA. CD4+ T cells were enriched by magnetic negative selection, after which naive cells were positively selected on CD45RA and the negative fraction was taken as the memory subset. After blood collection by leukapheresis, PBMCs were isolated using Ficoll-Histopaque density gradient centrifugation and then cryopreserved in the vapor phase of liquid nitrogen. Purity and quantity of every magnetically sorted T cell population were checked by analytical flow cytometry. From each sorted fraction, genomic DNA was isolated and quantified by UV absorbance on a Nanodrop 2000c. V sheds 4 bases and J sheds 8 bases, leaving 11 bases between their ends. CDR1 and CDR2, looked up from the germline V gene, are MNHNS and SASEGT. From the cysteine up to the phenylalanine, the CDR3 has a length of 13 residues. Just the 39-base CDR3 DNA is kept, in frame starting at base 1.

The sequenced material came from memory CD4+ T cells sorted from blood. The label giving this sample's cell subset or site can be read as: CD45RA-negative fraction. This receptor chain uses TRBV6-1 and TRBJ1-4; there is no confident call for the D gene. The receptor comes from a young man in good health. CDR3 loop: CASSVVLGEKLFF. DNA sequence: TGTGCCAGCAGTGTGGTTTTGGGCGAAAAACTGTTTTTT.